This entry concerns a single TCR beta chain. This entry comes from a study of shared clonotypes between healthy human individuals. The CDR3 is made up of 14 amino acids. Trimming stripped 3 bases from V and 7 bases from J, with 13 bases between. The germline gives CDR1 MNHEY, CDR2 SMNVEV (reference sequence). Repertoires were generated with immunoSEQ multiplex PCR, while TCRdb's copy carries only in-frame clones and drops some. This table has hundreds of thousands of clones, approximately 96% appearing once. As defined, naive CD8 cells were CD45RO-negative and positively selected for CCR7, with terminally differentiated effector memory CD45RA+ cells excluded.

V gene TRBV27 combines with J gene TRBJ1-5, with D hard to call. Material for sequencing was naive CD8+ T cells sorted from blood. This sequence was found in a woman aged 30 to 39 in good health. The chain's CDR3 is CASSLSVAGQPQHF. In DNA form, the CDR3 reads TGTGCCAGCAGTTTGTCGGTCGCCGGCCAGCCCCAGCATTTT.